This T cell receptor (beta chain) was profiled in a study of blood T cell repertoires in COVID-19. Study at large: Samples of COVID-19 (acute and convalescent) were obtained from the United States, Italy and Spain. The analysed material was cDNA or gDNA that came from T cells, B-cell-depleted T cells, or PBMCs.

Original data processing: The assay estimated nucleated cells by amplifying reference gene primers. Assay used: immunoSEQ multiplex PCR; TCRdb lists only in-frame clones, some missing. V and J calls plus clone size are reproduced from that table; the DNA served to infer D and trimming. Counted here are a few hundred thousand clones, roughly 80% occurring once; the ten biggest clones make up 4.2%. This clone has more than one count but fewer than ten. Germline lookup yields CDR1 LGHDT and CDR2 YNNKEL (reference sequence). This CDR3 region has 14 residues. V was pared by 6 bases and J by 4 bases, with 6 bases of the junction left unmatched.

The sequenced material came from peripheral blood. This TCR came from a man aged 55 to 70 with acute or convalescent COVID-19. V usage is TRBV3-1 (or the pseudogene TRBV3-2) and J usage is TRBJ1-2; 9 nucleotides align to TRBD1. CDR3 residues: CASRSQGASYGYTF. CDR3 DNA: TGTGCCAGCAGATCACAGGGGGCCAGCTATGGCTACACCTTC.